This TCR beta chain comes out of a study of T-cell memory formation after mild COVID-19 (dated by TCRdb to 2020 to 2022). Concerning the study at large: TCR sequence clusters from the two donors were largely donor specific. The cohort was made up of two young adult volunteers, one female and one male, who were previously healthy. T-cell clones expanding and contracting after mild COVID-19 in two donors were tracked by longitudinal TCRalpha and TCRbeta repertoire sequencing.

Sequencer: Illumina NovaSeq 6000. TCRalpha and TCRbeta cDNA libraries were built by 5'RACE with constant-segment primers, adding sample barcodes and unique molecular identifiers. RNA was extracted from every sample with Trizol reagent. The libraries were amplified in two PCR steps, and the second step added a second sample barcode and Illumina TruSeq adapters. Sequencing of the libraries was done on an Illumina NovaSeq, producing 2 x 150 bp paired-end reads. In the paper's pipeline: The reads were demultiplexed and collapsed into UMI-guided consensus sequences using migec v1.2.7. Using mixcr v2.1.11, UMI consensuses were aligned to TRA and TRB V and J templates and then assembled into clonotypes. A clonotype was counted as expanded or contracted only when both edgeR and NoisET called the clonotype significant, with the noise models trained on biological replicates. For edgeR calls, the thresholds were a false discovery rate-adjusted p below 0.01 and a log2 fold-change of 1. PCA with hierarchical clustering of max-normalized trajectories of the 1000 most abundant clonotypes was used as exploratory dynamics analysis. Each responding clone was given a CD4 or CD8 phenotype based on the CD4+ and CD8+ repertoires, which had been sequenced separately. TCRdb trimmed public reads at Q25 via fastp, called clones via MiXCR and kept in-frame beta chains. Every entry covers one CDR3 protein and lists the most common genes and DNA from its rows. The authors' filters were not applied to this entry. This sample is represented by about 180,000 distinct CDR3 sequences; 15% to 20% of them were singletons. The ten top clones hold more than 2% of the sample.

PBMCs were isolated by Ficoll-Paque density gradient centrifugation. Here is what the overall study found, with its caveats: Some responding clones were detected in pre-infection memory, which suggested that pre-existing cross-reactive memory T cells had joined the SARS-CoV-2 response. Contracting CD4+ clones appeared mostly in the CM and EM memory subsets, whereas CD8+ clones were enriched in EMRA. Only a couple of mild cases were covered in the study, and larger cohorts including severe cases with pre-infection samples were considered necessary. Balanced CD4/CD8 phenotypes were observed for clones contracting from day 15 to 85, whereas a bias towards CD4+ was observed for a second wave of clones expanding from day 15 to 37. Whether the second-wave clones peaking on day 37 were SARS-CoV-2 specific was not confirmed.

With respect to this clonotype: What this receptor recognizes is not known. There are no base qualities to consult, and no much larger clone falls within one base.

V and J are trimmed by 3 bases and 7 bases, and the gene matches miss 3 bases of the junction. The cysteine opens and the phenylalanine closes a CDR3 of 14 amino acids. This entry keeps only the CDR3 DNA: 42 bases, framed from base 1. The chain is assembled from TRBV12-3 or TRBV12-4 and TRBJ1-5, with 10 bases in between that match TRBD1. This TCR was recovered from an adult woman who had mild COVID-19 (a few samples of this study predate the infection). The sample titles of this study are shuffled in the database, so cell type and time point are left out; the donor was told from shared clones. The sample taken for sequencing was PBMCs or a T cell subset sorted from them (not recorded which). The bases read TGTGCCAGCAGTTTCCGACAGGGGGCACAGCCCCAGCATTTT. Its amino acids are CASSFRQGAQPQHF.